The 18 T cell receptor beta chains below all came from one sample that was sequenced in a study of T cells in Graves' hyperthyroidism and ophthalmopathy. It was RNA transcripts that yielded the amplified TCR beta CDR3 regions. TCR CDR3 regions were first amplified by RT-PCR with HTBI primers. TCRdb re-derived calls from the multiplex PCR reads in MiXCR, one entry per CDR3 protein. The sample lists 300,000 to 450,000 distinct CDR3 sequences; about 15% were seen once. Sequenced input: blood. These receptors all come from a woman in her 30s with Graves' hyperthyroidism that later progressed to Graves' ophthalmopathy.

This clonotype has ten or more counts. The rearrangement links TRBV2 to TRBJ1-2; a weak D match, TRBD1 (5 bases). The CDR3 sequence is 12 residues long. Per germline, CDR1 SNHLY and CDR2 FYNNEI. V was trimmed by 9 bases and J by 6 bases, leaving 14 bases between them. CDR3 protein: CASSGERNGYTF. CDR3 DNA sequence: TGTGCCAGTTCGGGGGAACGAAATGGCTACACCTTC.

This clonotype showed up many times. The V gene is TRBV6-1, the J gene TRBJ2-2; D is unclear. The germline V gene encodes CDR1 MNHNS and CDR2 SASEGT. This CDR3 is built from 13 residues. V gave up 5 bases and J gave up 3 bases, with 7 bases separating them. Here the CDR3 DNA reads TGTGCCAGCAGTTCCCGCGACACCGGGGAGCTGTTTTTT. Encoded protein: CASSSRDTGELFF.

The V and J genes are TRBV30 and TRBJ2-3; D is tentatively TRBD1 or TRBD2 (5 bases each). The germline V and J ends were trimmed by 0 bases and 2 bases, with 12 bases remaining between them. Per germline, CDR1 GTSNPN and CDR2 SVGIG (reference sequence). This CDR3 has 15 residues. The CDR3 coding sequence is TGTGCCTGGAGTGTACGGGGCAGGGACACAGATACGCAGTATTTT. Translated: CAWSVRGRDTDTQYF.

This clonotype was seen a few times. The chain has TRBV28 and TRBJ1-4; D ambiguous. V lost 5 bases and J 2 bases, leaving 15 bases between the germline ends. Germline V gene sequence: CDR1 MDHEN, CDR2 SYDVKM. The CDR3 extends over 16 amino acids. The CDR3 nucleotides read TGTGCCAGCAGTCAGTACGGCGCGATGACTAATGAAAAACTGTTTTTT. As protein: CASSQYGAMTNEKLFF. Based on the CDR3 plus reference TRBV28 and TRBJ1-4, the full variable domain is DVKVTQSSRYLVKRTGEKVFLECVQDMDHENMFWYRQDPGLGLRLIYFSYDVKMKEKGDIPEGYSVSREKKERFSLILESASTNQTSMYLCASSQYGAMTNEKLFFGSGTQLSVL.

The V and J genes are TRBV5-1 and TRBJ2-1, with D unclear. Germline lookup yields CDR1 SGHRS and CDR2 YFSETQ. The V and J ends lost 4 bases and 2 bases respectively, with 7 bases between them. The CDR3 is 13 residues long. CDR3 DNA sequence: TGCGCCAGCAGCCAGGAAACCTACAATGAGCAGTTCTTC. It translates to CASSQETYNEQFF.

The V and J genes are TRBV9 and TRBJ1-2, with D unclear. The CDR3 has 15 residues. The germline V and J ends were trimmed by 0 bases and 4 bases, with 13 bases remaining between them. Germline CDR1 is SGDLS and CDR2 is YYNGEE. CDR3 nucleotides: TGTGCCAGCAGCGTAGGAGTAATGGGGTCCTATGGCTACACCTTC. Translated, it gives CASSVGVMGSYGYTF.

The CDR3 nucleotides are TGCGCCAGCAAAAAGGGACAGCAAGAGACCCAGTACTTC. This encodes CASKKGQQETQYF. The rearrangement uses TRBV5-1 and TRBJ2-5; 7 bases align to TRBD1. The length of the CDR3 is 13 residues. V was clipped by 6 bases and J by 2 bases; unmatched bases: 4. The V gene's germline CDR1 is SGHRS and CDR2 YFSETQ.

This clonotype was picked up many times. The J gene is TRBJ1-1, the V gene TRBV19; weak D call: TRBD1 (6 bases). The CDR3 is 14 residues long. CDR1 is LNHDA, CDR2 SQIVND, per germline (reference sequence). The V end was cut by 6 bases, the J end by 5 bases, with 16 bases between. The CDR3 DNA reads as TGTGCCAGTAGCGCATGGGGGGCGGAGACTGAAGCTTTCTTT. This encodes CASSAWGAETEAFF.

As for this clonotype: A much larger clone sits a single nucleotide away, making a read error possible. The conserved final phenylalanine or tryptophan is absent from the CDR3, which likely points to a read error. The J gene is TRBJ2-3, the V gene TRBV30; tentative D call: TRBD2 (5 bases). The CDR3 has 13 residues. The germline V gene has CDR1 GTSNPN and CDR2 SVGIG (reference sequence). V lost 3 bases, J lost 2 bases, and 9 bases lay in between. CDR3 in amino acids: CAWRWGATDTQYL. CDR3 nucleotides: TGTGCCTGGAGATGGGGAGCCACAGATACGCAGTATCTT.

The chain carries TRBV7-9 and TRBJ2-5; 10 nucleotides line up with TRBD2. The CDR3 has 18 residues. J was trimmed by 0 bases and V by 4 bases; bases with no gene match: 11. Per germline, CDR1 SEHNR and CDR2 FQNEAQ (reference sequence). The CDR3 here is CASSYLPLAGAYQETQYF. In DNA, the CDR3 is TGTGCCAGCAGCTACCTGCCCCTAGCGGGGGCTTACCAAGAGACCCAGTACTTC. Combining the CDR3 with reference TRBV7-9 and TRBJ2-5 gives the whole variable domain DTGVSQNPRHKITKRGQNVTFRCDPISEHNRLYWYRQTLGQGPEFLTYFQNEAQLEKSRLLSDRFSAERPKGSFSTLEIQRTEQGDSAMYLCASSYLPLAGAYQETQYFGPGTRLLVL.

This clonotype was seen ten or more times. The V and J genes are TRBV5-6 and TRBJ1-1, with D possibly matching TRBD1 (6 bases). The CDR3 contains 16 residues. Germline lookup yields CDR1 SGHDT and CDR2 YYEEEE. Trimming cost V 3 bases and J 5 bases, with 20 bases left between them. The CDR3 DNA reads TGTGCCAGCAGCTGGGGCCATTACAGGGAACGGACTGAAGCTTTCTTT. Encoded protein: CASSWGHYRERTEAFF. The full variable domain, in which reference TRBV5-6 and TRBJ1-1 provide the parts outside the CDR3, is DAGVTQSPTHLIKTRGQQVTLRCSPKSGHDTVSWYQQALGQGPQFIFQYYEEEERQRGNFPDRFSGHQFPNYSSELNVNALLLGDSALYLCASSWGHYRERTEAFFGQGTRLTVV.

This clonotype was seen a handful of times. The J gene is TRBJ2-5, the V gene TRBV20-1; 8 nucleotides agree with TRBD1. The junction had 16 bases not matched to a gene; V was cut back by 7 bases and J by 3 bases. Looked up from germline, CDR1 is DFQATT and CDR2 is SNEGSKA (reference sequence). The CDR3 is 16 amino acids. For the CDR3, the DNA is TGCAGTGTTAGCCCGGGACAGGCCCCGATAAAAGAGACCCAGTACTTC. Its translation: CSVSPGQAPIKETQYF.

This clonotype was detected many times. This rearrangement joins TRBV5-5 to TRBJ2-5, with TRBD1 identical over 9 bases. The germline V gene has CDR1 SGHKS and CDR2 YYEKEE (reference sequence). This CDR3 region has 15 residues. Trimming at V came to 2 bases and at J to 2 bases, leaving 4 bases not matched to a gene. The CDR3 DNA reads TGTGCCAGCAGCTTCTTGACAGGGGGTCAAGAGACCCAGTACTTC. Translated, it gives CASSFLTGGQETQYF.

This clonotype was seen many times. J is TRBJ2-7 and V is TRBV9; no clear D gene. V lost 4 bases and J lost 2, with 7 bases in between. The germline CDR1 and CDR2 sequences are SGDLS and YYNGEE. This CDR3 spans 12 amino acids. The CDR3 region has the DNA TGTGCCAGCAGCTCTGCCCCCTACGAGCAGTACTTC. This sequence encodes CASSSAPYEQYF.

There are many counts of this clonotype. The gene calls are TRBV7-9 and TRBJ2-2; D is possibly TRBD1 or TRBD2 (5 bases each). Trimming pared 2 bases from V and 11 bases from J, leaving 21 bases between. There are 16 residues in the CDR3. Germline V gene lookup returns CDR1 SEHNR and CDR2 FQNEAQ (reference sequence). Here the CDR3 reads CASSLTGTGNTAELFF. CDR3 nucleotide sequence: TGTGCCAGCAGCTTAACCGGGACGGGGAACACCGCAGAGCTGTTTTTT.

J is TRBJ2-5 and V is TRBV12-3 or TRBV12-4; D call uncertain. The V gene lost 2 bases and the J gene lost 2 bases, with 21 bases spanning the gap. CDR3 length: 18 amino acids. The CDR3 bases are TGTGCCAGCAGTTTACGAGACTTCAAAAATCCCCCACAAGAGACCCAGTACTTC. Its protein is CASSLRDFKNPPQETQYF.

There are many counts of this clonotype. This chain links TRBV15 with TRBJ2-1; TRBD1 might be the D (5 bases). Germline V gives CDR1 LNHNV, CDR2 YYDKDF (reference sequence). V gave up 0 bases and J gave up 9 bases, with 12 bases separating them. The CDR3 sequence is 14 residues long. For the CDR3, the DNA is TGTGCCACCAGCAGAGATGGCAGGGTGGGTGAGCAGTTCTTC. Amino acids: CATSRDGRVGEQFF.

This clonotype was seen ten or more times. This chain links TRBV10-3 with TRBJ2-2, with D maybe TRBD2 (6 bases). V lost 6 bases to trimming and J lost 3 bases, with 8 bases between them. Germline V CDR1 and CDR2: ENHRY, SYGVKD. The CDR3 covers 13 residues. CDR3: CAIRPGDTGELFF. In DNA, the CDR3 is TGTGCCATCAGACCGGGGGACACCGGGGAGCTGTTTTTT.